The entry that follows covers one T cell receptor (beta chain) sequence. What it binds is unknown. From germline, CDR1 is SGHDT and CDR2 YYEEEE. V trimming: 1 base; J trimming: 1 base; junction bases outside the gene matches: 9. CDR3 length: 17 residues. Healthy donors of bone marrow made up the group. PCR was performed using 60 Vbeta and 13 Jbeta primers. Original data processing: Some 11 million of the approximately 80 million unique TCR beta chains counted in a later analysis were shared. Using immunoSEQ multiplex PCR, the repertoire was profiled, and TCRdb retains in-frame clones only, with some absent. V and J calls plus clone size are reproduced from that table; the DNA served to infer D and trimming. Of around 120,000 clones listed, roughly 80% are singletons. This record comes from a study of cytomegalovirus exposure and HLA in healthy donors. Looking at the study overall: One earlier analysis, a look at roughly 180 million T cells, found roughly 120 million unique TCR beta sequences. Study results and limitations: A link between a missense DCLRE1C variant and TCR beta V- and J-gene trimming emerged from a later analysis.

The sequence derives from a man aged 55-75 years in good health and CMV-seropositive. The chain employs TRBV5-6 and TRBJ2-5, with 8 positions matching TRBD1. The sequencing sample was made of PBMCs. The CDR3 nucleotides read TGTGCCAGCAGCTTGTACCGGACAGGGACCCTCCAAGAGACCCAGTACTTC. As protein: CASSLYRTGTLQETQYF.